The present entry profiles one T cell receptor beta chain with its context. Its antigen is as yet unknown. These data originate in a study of post-analysis software for immune sequencing data. Overall study findings and caveats: Strong co-clustering by F measure was evident for samples that had been prepared in the same batch. Controls showed significantly higher normalized Chao1 diversity than did multiple sclerosis patients.

TCR beta cDNA libraries included unique molecular identifiers. cDNA molecules numbering 400,000 to 550,000 came from approximately 1 to 10 million T cells. MiXCR, applied by TCRdb to the PCR reads, yields one record per CDR3 protein. The top ten hold roughly 4.9% of the sample, which has 700,000 to 900,000 distinct CDR3 sequences, roughly 50% seen once. Sample: blood. The sequence derives from a girl under 18 with multiple sclerosis.

CDR3 nucleotides: TGCGCCAGCAGCTTGGAGGCGGTTACTAGCACAGATACGCAGTATTTT. Encoded protein: CASSLEAVTSTDTQYF. The chain joins TRBV5-1 to TRBJ2-3; D remains unclear. V lost 0 bases and J lost 0, with 11 bases in between. CDR1 is SGHRS, CDR2 YFSETQ, per germline. CDR3 length equals 16 residues.